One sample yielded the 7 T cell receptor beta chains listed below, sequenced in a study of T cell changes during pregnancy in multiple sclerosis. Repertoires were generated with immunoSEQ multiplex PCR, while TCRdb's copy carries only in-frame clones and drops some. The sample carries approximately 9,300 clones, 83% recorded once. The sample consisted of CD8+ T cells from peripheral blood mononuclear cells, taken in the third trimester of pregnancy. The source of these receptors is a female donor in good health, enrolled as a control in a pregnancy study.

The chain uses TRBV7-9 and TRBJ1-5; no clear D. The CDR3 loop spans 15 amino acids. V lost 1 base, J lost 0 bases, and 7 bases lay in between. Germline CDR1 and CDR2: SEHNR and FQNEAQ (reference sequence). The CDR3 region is CASSLDSNSNQPQHF. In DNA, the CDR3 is TGTGCCAGCAGCTTAGACAGCAATAGCAATCAGCCCCAGCATTTT.

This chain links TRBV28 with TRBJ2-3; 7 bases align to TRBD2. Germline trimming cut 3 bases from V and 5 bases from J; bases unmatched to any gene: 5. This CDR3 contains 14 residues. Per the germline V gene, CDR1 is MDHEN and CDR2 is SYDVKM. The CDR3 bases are TGTGCCAGCAGTTTGCGTGGGGGGGGAGATACGCAGTATTTT. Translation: CASSLRGGGDTQYF.

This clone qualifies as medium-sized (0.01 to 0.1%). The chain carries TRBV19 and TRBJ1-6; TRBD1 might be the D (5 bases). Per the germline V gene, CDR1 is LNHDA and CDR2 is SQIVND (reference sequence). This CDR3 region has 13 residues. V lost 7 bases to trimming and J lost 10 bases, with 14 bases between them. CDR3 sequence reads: CASNDRGYSPLHF. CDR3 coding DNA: TGTGCCAGTAATGATCGGGGGTACTCACCCCTCCACTTT. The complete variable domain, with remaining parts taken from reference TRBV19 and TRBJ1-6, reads DGGITQSPKYLFRKEGQNVTLSCEQNLNHDAMYWYRQDPGQGLRLIYYSQIVNDFQKGDIAEGYSVSREKKESFPLTVTSAQKNPTAFYLCASNDRGYSPLHFGNGTRLTVT.

The CDR3 spells CASRPPPGTHSTSYNSPLHF. CDR3 bases: TGCGCCAGCAGACCCCCCCCCGGGACACATTCAACCTCCTATAATTCACCCCTCCACTTT. The chain couples TRBV23-1 to TRBJ1-6; TRBD1 is a possible D gene (6 bases). TRBV23-1 is recorded as an ORF, its role being uncertain. The CDR3 sequence is 20 residues long. Trimming removed 6 bases from V and 0 bases from J, with 24 bases in between.

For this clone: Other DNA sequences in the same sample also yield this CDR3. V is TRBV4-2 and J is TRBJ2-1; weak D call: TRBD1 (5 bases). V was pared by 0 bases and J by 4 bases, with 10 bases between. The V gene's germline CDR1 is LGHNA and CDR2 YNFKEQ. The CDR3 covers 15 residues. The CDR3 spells CASSQERGGYNEQFF. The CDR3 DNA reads TGTGCCAGCAGCCAAGAAAGGGGCGGATACAATGAGCAGTTCTTC.

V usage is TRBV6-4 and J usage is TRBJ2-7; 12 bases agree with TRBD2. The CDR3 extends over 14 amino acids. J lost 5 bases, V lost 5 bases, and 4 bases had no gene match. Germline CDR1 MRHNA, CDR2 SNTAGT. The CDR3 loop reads CASSPSGGADEQYF. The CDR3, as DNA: TGTGCCAGCAGTCCTAGCGGGGGGGCCGACGAGCAGTACTTC.

The CDR3 DNA is TGTGCCAGCAGCGTAGGCAGGAACACTGAAGCTTTCTTT. It is translated as CASSVGRNTEAFF. The gene calls are TRBV9 and TRBJ1-1; D not certain. V was shortened by 0 bases and J by 1 base, with 4 bases between the two germline ends. CDR1 is SGDLS and CDR2 is YYNGEE in the germline V gene. The CDR3 loop spans 13 amino acids.